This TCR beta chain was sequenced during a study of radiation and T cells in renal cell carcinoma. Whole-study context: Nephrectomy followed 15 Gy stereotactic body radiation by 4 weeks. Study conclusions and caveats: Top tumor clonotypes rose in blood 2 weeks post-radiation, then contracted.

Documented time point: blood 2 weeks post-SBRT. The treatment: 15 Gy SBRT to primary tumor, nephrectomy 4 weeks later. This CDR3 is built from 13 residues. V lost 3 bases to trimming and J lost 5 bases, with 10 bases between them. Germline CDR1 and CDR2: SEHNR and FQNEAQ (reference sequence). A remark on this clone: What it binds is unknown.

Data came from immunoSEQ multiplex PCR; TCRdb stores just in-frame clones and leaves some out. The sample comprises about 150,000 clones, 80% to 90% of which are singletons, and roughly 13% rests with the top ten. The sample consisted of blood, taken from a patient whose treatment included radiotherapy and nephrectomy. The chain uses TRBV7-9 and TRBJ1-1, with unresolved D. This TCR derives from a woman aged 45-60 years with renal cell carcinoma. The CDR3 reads CASSFVEDTEAFF. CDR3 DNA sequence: TGTGCCAGCAGCTTTGTAGAGGATACTGAAGCTTTCTTT. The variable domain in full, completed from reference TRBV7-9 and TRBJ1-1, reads DTGVSQNPRHKITKRGQNVTFRCDPISEHNRLYWYRQTLGQGPEFLTYFQNEAQLEKSRLLSDRFSAERPKGSFSTLEIQRTEQGDSAMYLCASSFVEDTEAFFGQGTRLTVV.